This T cell receptor (beta chain) was identified during a study of molecular identifiers for immune sequencing clone quantification. Study observations and caveats: More than 800,000 naive cells reportedly did not prevent detection of spiked Jurkat TCR RNA from one cell.

Naive CD8 T cells were sorted as CD8+CD4-CCR7+CD45RA+. The CDR3 has 15 amino acids. CDR1 is SGHDT and CDR2 is YYEEEE in the germline V gene. Concerning this clonotype: As yet, its antigen is unknown. Just one base apart from a much larger clone, this may be a read error.

Previously described methods with listed TCR primers produced the bulk TCR libraries. TCRdb passed the PCR reads through MiXCR, listing each CDR3 protein once. Here the sample spans about 640,000 distinct CDR3 sequences, just under 20% being singletons. The chain uses TRBV5-6 and TRBJ1-5; 11 bases align to TRBD1. What was sequenced was naive CD8+ T cells from blood, with Jurkat cell RNA spiked in. Subset here: FACS-sorted CD8+CD4-CCR7+CD45RA+ naive T cells. This clonotype originated in a human donor in good health. Some libraries in this study had Jurkat cell RNA spiked in. The CDR3 DNA reads TGTGCCAGCGGCTTGGACAGGGGGCCCAATCAGCCCCAGCATTTT. Translation gives CASGLDRGPNQPQHF.